What follows are 5 T cell receptor beta chains derived from one specimen sequenced in a study of a mutant IDH1 vaccine in newly diagnosed glioma. The time point here: week 5, during vaccination. The vaccine gave 300 ug of a 20-mer mutant IDH1 peptide subcutaneously per dose. Generated by immunoSEQ multiplex PCR, the TCRdb table keeps only in-frame clones and is missing some. In the table there are 25,000 to 30,000 clones, around 90% of which are singletons. Which antigens these TCRs recognize remains unknown. The source was PBMCs, collected from a glioma patient whose treatment included an IDH1 peptide vaccine. The receptors shown here come from a man aged 18 to 35 with glioma.

V gene TRBV2 combines with J gene TRBJ1-4; D might be TRBD1 (5 bases). The CDR3 spans 13 residues. Trimming removed 6 bases at V and 3 bases at J, with 8 bases between. Germline loops: CDR1 SNHLY, CDR2 FYNNEI. The CDR3 sequence is CASRGPPNEKLFF. The CDR3 coding sequence is TGTGCCAGCAGGGGACCCCCTAATGAAAAACTGTTTTTT.

This clone was seen only a few times. The rearrangement links TRBV29-1 to TRBJ1-1; 9 nucleotides align to TRBD1. The CDR3 covers 15 residues. The V and J ends lost 6 bases and 1 base, in that order; junction bases with no gene match: 9. Germline CDR1 is SQVTM and CDR2 is ANQGSEA. The DNA for the CDR3 is TGCAGCGTCAGACCGCGGGGACAGGGGAACACTGAAGCTTTCTTT. As protein: CSVRPRGQGNTEAFF.

The chain is built from TRBV29-1 and TRBJ2-2, with D perhaps being TRBD1 or TRBD2 (6 bases each). From germline, CDR1 is SQVTM and CDR2 ANQGSEA. This CDR3 has 16 amino acids. Deletions cut 7 bases from V and 0 bases from J, with 18 bases between. The CDR3 protein is CSARVGGNTNTGELFF. The CDR3 DNA reads TGCAGCGCCCGAGTGGGGGGCAATACGAACACCGGGGAGCTGTTTTTT.

This rearrangement joins TRBV30 to TRBJ1-2; TRBD1 is a possible D gene (6 bases). Trimming took 3 bases from V and 3 from J, leaving 11 bases between them. From germline, CDR1 is GTSNPN and CDR2 SVGIG (reference sequence). The CDR3 has 13 residues. CDR3 region: CAWREGVDYGYTF. In nucleotides, the CDR3 is TGTGCCTGGAGGGAGGGGGTAGACTATGGCTACACCTTC. Drawing the rest from reference TRBV30 and TRBJ1-2, the complete variable domain is SQTIHQWPATLVQPVGSPLSLECTVEGTSNPNLYWYRQAAGRGLQLLFYSVGIGQISSEVPQNLSASRPQDRQFILSSKKLLLSDSGFYLCAWREGVDYGYTFGSGTRLTVV.

The rearrangement joins TRBV4-3 to TRBJ2-6; D is perhaps TRBD1 or TRBD2 (5 bases each). This CDR3 spans 18 amino acids. Germline CDR1 and CDR2: LGHNA and YSLEER. V was trimmed by 0 bases and J by 1 base, leaving 13 bases between them. This CDR3 is CASSQEGRQSSGANVLTF. DNA for the CDR3: TGCGCCAGCAGCCAAGAAGGGAGACAGTCATCTGGGGCCAACGTCCTGACTTTC.